Listed below are T cell receptor beta chains from one sample, sequenced in a study of T cells after yellow fever vaccination. TCRdb reprocessed the 5' RACE reads with MiXCR, giving one entry per CDR3 protein. The table has 110,000 to 150,000 distinct CDR3 sequences, 5% to 7.5% seen once; the top ten hold more than 0.55%. The sequencing used CD4+ T cells sorted from PBMCs, collected 10 days after the yellow fever booster vaccination. These receptors all stem from a man aged 30-40 years who received the YFV17D yellow fever vaccine. CDR3s include the opening cysteine and the closing phenylalanine or tryptophan. D genes are given only for firm matches. Rows give clone size only sometimes, using once, few, many, or a class for an expanded clone.

cdr3_length clone_size d_call j_call v_call cdr3_nt cdr3_aa
15 few TRBD1 TRBJ2-3 TRBV20-1 TGCAGTGCTAGGCGGGGACAGGGGACAACAGATACGCAGTATTTT CSARRGQGTTDTQYF
15 many TRBD2 TRBJ2-2 TRBV20-1 TGCAGTGCTAGTCGTAGCGGGATGTACACCGGGGAGCTGTTTTTT CSASRSGMYTGELFF
11 many - TRBJ2-3 TRBV5-1 TGCGCCAGCAGGGCCGGGGATACGCAGTATTTT CASRAGDTQYF
13 many - TRBJ2-5 TRBV24-1 TGTGCCACCAGTGATGGAGGGACGGAGACCCAGTACTTC CATSDGGTETQYF
15 many TRBD2 TRBJ2-7 TRBV7-8 TGTGCCAGCAGCCAAACTAGCGGGAGACCCTACGAGCAGTACTTC CASSQTSGRPYEQYF
15 - - TRBJ2-5 TRBV24-1 TGTACCACCAGTGATCCCAGGGACCTTCAAGAGACCCAGTACTTC CTTSDPRDLQETQYF
14 many - TRBJ2-1 TRBV6-2/TRBV6-3 TGTGCCAGCAGGGACTACGGCGAGACCAATGAGCAGTTCTTC CASRDYGETNEQFF
14 many TRBD1 TRBJ2-1 TRBV18 TGTGCCAGCTCACCTGGGACAGGGAACAATGAGCAGTTCTTC CASSPGTGNNEQFF
15 - TRBD1 TRBJ2-7 TRBV5-1 TGCGCCAGCAGCTTGGACGGACAGGGATTCTACGAGCAGTACTTC CASSLDGQGFYEQYF
18 few TRBD2 TRBJ2-1 TRBV18 TGTGCCAGCTCAGGCGGGGGGAAAACTAAGAGCTCCTACAATGAGCAGTTCTTC CASSGGGKTKSSYNEQFF
18 - TRBD2 TRBJ2-7 TRBV20-1 TGCAGTGGACCAGGTCAAGGTCTAGCGGGACAGAGCTCCTACGAGCAGTACTTC CSGPGQGLAGQSSYEQYF
16 few - TRBJ2-6 TRBV15 TGTGCCACCAGCAGAGGGGCCGGATCTGGGGCCAACGTCCTGACTTTC CATSRGAGSGANVLTF
13 many - TRBJ2-3 TRBV12-3/TRBV12-4 TGTGCCAGCAGATCTCCAGGGGTAGATACGCAGTATTTT CASRSPGVDTQYF
13 few - TRBJ1-5 TRBV30 TGTGCCTGGAGTGTGGGTCCCTCTAGGGCCCAGCATTTT CAWSVGPSRAQHF
14 many TRBD2 TRBJ2-1 TRBV29-1 TGCAGCGTTCAAGCTAGCGGGAGGAGGGGTGAGCAGTTCTTC CSVQASGRRGEQFF
18 few TRBD2 TRBJ2-3 TRBV7-8 TGTGCCAGCAGCCGCGGACTAGCGGGATATCTCGGCACAGATACGCAGTATTTT CASSRGLAGYLGTDTQYF
13 many - TRBJ2-7 TRBV29-1 TGCAGCGTTGAAGAGGGCAGGTCCCACGAGCAGTACTTC CSVEEGRSHEQYF
10 many - TRBJ2-7 TRBV21-1 TGTGCCAGCCCCGCCCACGAGCAGTACTTC CASPAHEQYF
12 many - TRBJ2-5 TRBV21-1 TGTGCCAGCAGCCTGAGCTTGGAGACCCAGTACTTC CASSLSLETQYF
14 many - TRBJ2-5 TRBV3-1 TGTGCCAGCAGCCATGGGACCTGGCAAGAGACCCAGTACTTC CASSHGTWQETQYF
17 many TRBD1 TRBJ2-6 TRBV4-3 TGCGCCAGCAGCCTTGGACAGGGGGCTTCTGGGGCCAACGTCCTGACTTTC CASSLGQGASGANVLTF
14 many - TRBJ1-1 TRBV6-1 TGTGCCAGCAGACGGGACTCGGGGGGCACTGAAGCTTTCTTT CASRRDSGGTEAFF
17 many TRBD1 TRBJ1-1 TRBV4-2 TGTGCCAGCAGCCATGCCACGCCGGGACAGGGGAACACTGAAGCTTTCTTT CASSHATPGQGNTEAFF
10 many - TRBJ2-1 TRBV29-1 TGCAGCGTTGGGGAGAGTGAGCAGTTCTTC CSVGESEQFF
16 few - TRBJ2-1 TRBV18 TGTGCCAGCTCACCACCGAGGGTCTATAGCGTTAGTGAGCAGTTCTTC CASSPPRVYSVSEQFF
16 few - TRBJ1-5 TRBV7-2 TGTGCCAGCAGCTTAGTGTCAGGATATAGCAATCAGCCCCAGCATTTT CASSLVSGYSNQPQHF
14 many TRBD2 TRBJ2-3 TRBV30 TGTGCCTGGAGCGGGAGCGGGAGGGTTGATACGCAGTATTTT CAWSGSGRVDTQYF
13 many TRBD1 TRBJ1-5 TRBV10-3 TGTGCCATCGGCTCAGGGGGCCATCAGCCCCAGCATTTT CAIGSGGHQPQHF
15 few TRBD2 TRBJ2-7 TRBV9 TGTGCCAGCAGCGGACCCCCCACTAGCGGCTACGAGCAGTACTTC CASSGPPTSGYEQYF
14 many - TRBJ2-7 TRBV12-3/TRBV12-4 TGTGCCAGCAGTTCCGGGACATCTTCCTACGAGCAGTACTTC CASSSGTSSYEQYF
16 few TRBD1 TRBJ2-2 TRBV5-4 TGTGCCAGCAGCTTGGCCAGGGGGCGCCGGGACGGGGAGCTGTTTTTT CASSLARGRRDGELFF
15 many TRBD1 TRBJ2-6 TRBV29-1 TGCAGTGTTGGACAGGGAAGCTCTGGGGCCAACGTCCTGACTTTC CSVGQGSSGANVLTF
14 many TRBD2 TRBJ2-2 TRBV12-3/TRBV12-4 TGTGCCAGCAGTCGGACTAGCGCGACCGGGGAGCTGTTTTTT CASSRTSATGELFF
14 many - TRBJ2-2 TRBV9 TGTGCCAGCAGCGTGACGGGCAACACCGGGGAGCTGTTTTTT CASSVTGNTGELFF
15 many - TRBJ1-1 TRBV5-1 TGCGCCAGCAGCTCGACCGCGACAGGGAACACTGAAGCTTTCTTT CASSSTATGNTEAFF
14 few - TRBJ1-1 TRBV5-1 TGCGCCAGCAGCTTACTACAGGGGAACACTGAAGCTTTCTTT CASSLLQGNTEAFF
15 many TRBD2 TRBJ2-3 TRBV4-2 TGTGCCAGCAGCCAAGGGGGGGGACCGACAGATACGCAGTATTTT CASSQGGGPTDTQYF
14 many TRBD1 TRBJ1-1 TRBV30 TGTGCCTGGATTTGGACAGGGGTGAACACTGAAGCTTTCTTT CAWIWTGVNTEAFF
12 few - TRBJ1-2 TRBV5-1 TGCGCCAGCCGCATGAATCTGGGTGGCTACACCTTC CASRMNLGGYTF
14 many - TRBJ1-1 TRBV19 TGTGCCAGTAGTGGGGTCCAGGCGATCACTGAAGCTTTCTTT CASSGVQAITEAFF
16 many TRBD2 TRBJ2-1 TRBV6-5 TGTGCCAGCAGTTACTCGTTTGCGGGAGGTGTTAATGAGCAGTTCTTC CASSYSFAGGVNEQFF
13 many - TRBJ1-1 TRBV20-1 TGCAGTGCTAGAGATCAGTTGAACACTGAAGCTTTCTTT CSARDQLNTEAFF
15 - TRBD2 TRBJ2-7 TRBV28 TGTGCCAGCAGACTGGGCCTAGCGGGGAACTACGAGCAGTACTTC CASRLGLAGNYEQYF
15 many - TRBJ2-7 TRBV7-9 TGTGCCAGCAGCAACCGGGCCAACGCCTTCGGCGAGCAGTACTTC CASSNRANAFGEQYF